The rows below give T cell receptor beta chains drawn from one sample of a study of beta chain features in type 1 diabetes. The table came from immunoSEQ multiplex PCR; TCRdb's copy has only in-frame clones and leaves some out. The sample lists hundreds of thousands of clones, more than 12% occurring once. The sample consisted of naive CD4+ T cells from blood. These receptors were taken from a man aged 18 to 29 with type 1 diabetes. Both conserved end residues are part of each CDR3. Each record gives: J gene, CDR3 length, clone size, V gene, D gene, CDR3 DNA, CDR3 protein. The D gene is left open where the match is weak. Size is omitted from some rows. Given values are once, few, many or a class for expanded clones.

j_gene: TRBJ1-6
len: 13
abundance: few
v_gene: TRBV7-3
d_gene: TRBD1
CDR3nt: TGTGCCAGCAGCTTTACAGGGGAGTCACCCCTCCACTTT
CDR3aa: CASSFTGESPLHF

j_gene: TRBJ2-7
len: 13
abundance: -
v_gene: TRBV19
d_gene: -
CDR3nt: TGTGCCAGTAGAGGACTCATCTCCTACGAGCAGTACTTC
CDR3aa: CASRGLISYEQYF

j_gene: TRBJ2-7
len: 17
abundance: few
v_gene: TRBV30
d_gene: TRBD2
CDR3nt: TGTGCCTGGAGTGTACTGGTAGGGACTAGCGGTGATAGCGAGCAGTACTTC
CDR3aa: CAWSVLVGTSGDSEQYF

j_gene: TRBJ1-1
len: 13
abundance: few
v_gene: TRBV7-9
d_gene: -
CDR3nt: TGTGCCAGCACCCCGGCGGGGATCACTGAAGCTTTCTTT
CDR3aa: CASTPAGITEAFF

j_gene: TRBJ1-4
len: 15
abundance: -
v_gene: TRBV30
d_gene: -
CDR3nt: TGTGCCTGGAGTGTAGTTGGCCTTGGGGGGGAAAAACTGTTTTTT
CDR3aa: CAWSVVGLGGEKLFF

j_gene: TRBJ2-5
len: 12
abundance: -
v_gene: TRBV28
d_gene: -
CDR3nt: TGTGCCACCTGGGGCTCGAAAGAGACCCAGTACTTC
CDR3aa: CATWGSKETQYF

j_gene: TRBJ2-7
len: 12
abundance: few
v_gene: TRBV19
d_gene: -
CDR3nt: TGTGCCAGTAGTATAAGAGGGAACGAGCAGTACTTC
CDR3aa: CASSIRGNEQYF

j_gene: TRBJ1-5
len: 15
abundance: few
v_gene: TRBV5-1
d_gene: -
CDR3nt: TGCGCCAGCAGCCTTGGGACGGATAGCAATCAGCCCCAGCATTTT
CDR3aa: CASSLGTDSNQPQHF

j_gene: TRBJ2-7
len: 16
abundance: few
v_gene: TRBV5-4
d_gene: -
CDR3nt: TGTGCCAGCAGCCCCGGGACACAACGTACCAGATACGAGCAGTACTTC
CDR3aa: CASSPGTQRTRYEQYF

j_gene: TRBJ2-7
len: 12
abundance: few
v_gene: TRBV5-4
d_gene: -
CDR3nt: TGTGCCAGCAGCTCCGGATCCTACGAGCAGTACTTC
CDR3aa: CASSSGSYEQYF

j_gene: TRBJ2-5
len: 13
abundance: few
v_gene: TRBV7-9
d_gene: -
CDR3nt: TGTGCCAGCAGCCGGGGCAGGGGAGAGACCCAGTACTTC
CDR3aa: CASSRGRGETQYF

j_gene: TRBJ2-7
len: 12
abundance: -
v_gene: TRBV9
d_gene: -
CDR3nt: TGTGCCAGCAGCGTAGAGGGCTACGAGCAGTACTTC
CDR3aa: CASSVEGYEQYF

j_gene: TRBJ1-1
len: 12
abundance: -
v_gene: TRBV7-9
d_gene: -
CDR3nt: TGTGCCAGCAGCTTGGACGGGAACGGAGCTTTCTTT
CDR3aa: CASSLDGNGAFF

j_gene: TRBJ2-1
len: 16
abundance: few
v_gene: TRBV7-9
d_gene: -
CDR3nt: TGTGCCAGCAGCTTAGTACTGAGCGGCCCCTACAATGAGCAGTTCTTC
CDR3aa: CASSLVLSGPYNEQFF

j_gene: TRBJ2-6
len: 17
abundance: -
v_gene: TRBV28
d_gene: TRBD1
CDR3nt: TGTGCCAGCAGTCCCGACAGGGGACGCTCTGGGGCCAACGTCCTGACTTTC
CDR3aa: CASSPDRGRSGANVLTF

j_gene: TRBJ2-5
len: 13
abundance: -
v_gene: TRBV27
d_gene: -
CDR3nt: TGTGCCAGCAGTTTAGGGGAAGGCGAGACCCAGTACTTC
CDR3aa: CASSLGEGETQYF

j_gene: TRBJ1-6
len: 15
abundance: -
v_gene: TRBV28
d_gene: -
CDR3nt: TGTGCCAGCAGTTTACCGGGACGGACGCGGTCACCCCTCCACTTT
CDR3aa: CASSLPGRTRSPLHF

j_gene: TRBJ2-6
len: 14
abundance: few
v_gene: TRBV29-1
d_gene: -
CDR3nt: TGCAGCGTTGATAACGACTCTGGGGCCAACGTCCTGACTTTC
CDR3aa: CSVDNDSGANVLTF

j_gene: TRBJ2-5
len: 18
abundance: -
v_gene: TRBV7-7
d_gene: TRBD2
CDR3nt: TGTGCTAGCAGCCCCGGACTAGCGGGAGGGCCGGGTCAAGAGACCCAGTACTTC
CDR3aa: CASSPGLAGGPGQETQYF

j_gene: TRBJ2-5
len: 14
abundance: few
v_gene: TRBV5-4
d_gene: -
CDR3nt: TGTGCCAGCAGCTTGGCGACGGAAGGCGAGACCCAGTACTTC
CDR3aa: CASSLATEGETQYF

j_gene: TRBJ2-5
len: 13
abundance: -
v_gene: TRBV30
d_gene: -
CDR3nt: TGTGCCACAGTCAGGGGGGGAATGGAGACCCAGTACTTC
CDR3aa: CATVRGGMETQYF

j_gene: TRBJ1-1
len: 12
abundance: -
v_gene: TRBV7-9
d_gene: -
CDR3nt: TGTGCCAGCAGCCCCGAAAGCCCGGGAGCTTTCTTT
CDR3aa: CASSPESPGAFF

j_gene: TRBJ1-1
len: 14
abundance: few
v_gene: TRBV4-2
d_gene: -
CDR3nt: TGTGCCAGCAGCCACCAAGAACGAAACACTGAAGCTTTCTTT
CDR3aa: CASSHQERNTEAFF

j_gene: TRBJ2-5
len: 13
abundance: few
v_gene: TRBV30
d_gene: -
CDR3nt: TGTGCCTGGAGTGTCGGACACGGAGAGACCCAGTACTTC
CDR3aa: CAWSVGHGETQYF

j_gene: TRBJ2-7
len: 15
abundance: -
v_gene: TRBV28
d_gene: TRBD2
CDR3nt: TGTGCCAGCAGTTTCCTAGCGGGGGACTCCTACGAGCAGTACTTC
CDR3aa: CASSFLAGDSYEQYF

j_gene: TRBJ1-2
len: 12
abundance: few
v_gene: TRBV7-2
d_gene: -
CDR3nt: TGTGCCAGCAGCTCCGACCTCTATGGCTACACCTTC
CDR3aa: CASSSDLYGYTF

j_gene: TRBJ2-5
len: 13
abundance: -
v_gene: TRBV7-2
d_gene: -
CDR3nt: TGTGCCAGCAGCTTCGCTGACAGGGAGACCCAGTACTTC
CDR3aa: CASSFADRETQYF

j_gene: TRBJ2-3
len: 16
abundance: -
v_gene: TRBV18
d_gene: -
CDR3nt: TGTGCCAGCTCACCACAGGTGGAGGCTAGCACAGATACGCAGTATTTT
CDR3aa: CASSPQVEASTDTQYF

j_gene: TRBJ2-2
len: 15
abundance: -
v_gene: TRBV9
d_gene: TRBD2
CDR3nt: TGTGCCAGCAGCCCTAGCGGGGGTAACACCGGGGAGCTGTTTTTT
CDR3aa: CASSPSGGNTGELFF

j_gene: TRBJ2-6
len: 15
abundance: -
v_gene: TRBV29-1
d_gene: TRBD2
CDR3nt: TGCAGCGTTGAATACGGGGGGACTGGGGCCAACGTCCTGACTTTC
CDR3aa: CSVEYGGTGANVLTF

j_gene: TRBJ2-7
len: 12
abundance: -
v_gene: TRBV5-1
d_gene: -
CDR3nt: TGCGTCAGACAGGAGATCTCCTACGAGCAGTACTTC
CDR3aa: CVRQEISYEQYF

j_gene: TRBJ2-2
len: 14
abundance: -
v_gene: TRBV12-5
d_gene: TRBD1
CDR3nt: TGTGCTAGTGGGAACGACAGGGTTACCGGGGAGCTGTTTTTT
CDR3aa: CASGNDRVTGELFF

j_gene: TRBJ2-5
len: 15
abundance: few
v_gene: TRBV14
d_gene: -
CDR3nt: TGTGCCAGCAGCAGATGGGACGGACGACAAGAGACCCAGTACTTC
CDR3aa: CASSRWDGRQETQYF

j_gene: TRBJ2-3
len: 12
abundance: few
v_gene: TRBV7-9
d_gene: -
CDR3nt: TGTGCCAGCAGCTTTGATACAGATACGCAGTATTTT
CDR3aa: CASSFDTDTQYF

j_gene: TRBJ2-2
len: 13
abundance: -
v_gene: TRBV7-9
d_gene: -
CDR3nt: TGTGCCAGCAGCTTCGCTAACACCGGGGAGCTGTTTTTT
CDR3aa: CASSFANTGELFF

j_gene: TRBJ1-1
len: 16
abundance: few
v_gene: TRBV7-2
d_gene: -
CDR3nt: TGTGCCAGCAGCTTCCCCCCCGAGGGCACCGCCACTGAAGCTTTCTTT
CDR3aa: CASSFPPEGTATEAFF

j_gene: TRBJ2-2
len: 14
abundance: -
v_gene: TRBV6-5
d_gene: -
CDR3nt: TGTGCCAGCAACCCCACAGGGTACACCGGGGAGCTGTTTTTT
CDR3aa: CASNPTGYTGELFF

j_gene: TRBJ1-1
len: 15
abundance: -
v_gene: TRBV30
d_gene: -
CDR3nt: TGTGCCTGGATCCCCCGGAGGGTTGGGGACACTGAAGCTTTCTTT
CDR3aa: CAWIPRRVGDTEAFF

j_gene: TRBJ1-2
len: 14
abundance: few
v_gene: TRBV7-9
d_gene: -
CDR3nt: TGTGCCAGCAGCTTAGAAGGATTCAACTATGGCTACACCTTC
CDR3aa: CASSLEGFNYGYTF

j_gene: TRBJ2-1
len: 15
abundance: -
v_gene: TRBV29-1
d_gene: TRBD1
CDR3nt: TGCAGCGTTGATCGAGGGCAGGGGGCCTACAATGAGCAGTTCTTC
CDR3aa: CSVDRGQGAYNEQFF

j_gene: TRBJ2-3
len: 13
abundance: -
v_gene: TRBV7-2
d_gene: -
CDR3nt: TGTGCCAGCAGCTTTAAAGCGACGAATACGCAGTATTTT
CDR3aa: CASSFKATNTQYF

j_gene: TRBJ1-2
len: 15
abundance: -
v_gene: TRBV7-2
d_gene: -
CDR3nt: TGTGCCAGCAGAGCTACGCCGGGACAAAACTATGGCTACACCTTC
CDR3aa: CASRATPGQNYGYTF

j_gene: TRBJ1-1
len: 14
abundance: -
v_gene: TRBV27
d_gene: TRBD1
CDR3nt: TGTGCCAGCCGGGACAGCCTCATGAACACTGAAGCTTTCTTT
CDR3aa: CASRDSLMNTEAFF

j_gene: TRBJ2-3
len: 14
abundance: few
v_gene: TRBV30
d_gene: TRBD1
CDR3nt: TGTGCCTGGAGTTCCAGGGGGCGGGTAGATACGCAGTATTTT
CDR3aa: CAWSSRGRVDTQYF

j_gene: TRBJ2-1
len: 12
abundance: few
v_gene: TRBV30
d_gene: -
CDR3nt: TGTGCCTGGAGTCCCTCCCTGGGCAGTCAGTTCTTC
CDR3aa: CAWSPSLGSQFF

j_gene: TRBJ2-7
len: 16
abundance: -
v_gene: TRBV5-1
d_gene: TRBD2
CDR3nt: TGCGCCAGCAGCCTTGGACTAGCGGAACTAAACTACGAGCAGTACTTC
CDR3aa: CASSLGLAELNYEQYF

j_gene: TRBJ1-2
len: 12
abundance: -
v_gene: TRBV7-2
d_gene: -
CDR3nt: TGTGCCAGCAGTCTCATTACGGGGGTCCACACCTTC
CDR3aa: CASSLITGVHTF

j_gene: TRBJ1-1
len: 12
abundance: -
v_gene: TRBV25-1
d_gene: -
CDR3nt: TGTGCCAGCATAGGAGGGGCCGCTGAAGCTTTCTTT
CDR3aa: CASIGGAAEAFF

j_gene: TRBJ2-5
len: 12
abundance: few
v_gene: TRBV9
d_gene: -
CDR3nt: TGTGCCAGCAGCGTAGACCAAGAGACCCAGTACTTC
CDR3aa: CASSVDQETQYF

j_gene: TRBJ2-7
len: 12
abundance: few
v_gene: TRBV29-1
d_gene: -
CDR3nt: TGCAGCGTTGATGGCGGGGCGGGGGAGCAGTACTTC
CDR3aa: CSVDGGAGEQYF

j_gene: TRBJ1-4
len: 14
abundance: few
v_gene: TRBV5-1
d_gene: -
CDR3nt: TGCGCCAGCAGCTTGGACATGCCGCTTGAAAAACTGTTTTTT
CDR3aa: CASSLDMPLEKLFF

j_gene: TRBJ1-6
len: 14
abundance: few
v_gene: TRBV6-6
d_gene: -
CDR3nt: TGTGCCAGCAGTTACAGGGTAGAAGTTTCACCCCTCCACTTT
CDR3aa: CASSYRVEVSPLHF